The clone carrying this T cell receptor (beta chain) was counted between two and nine times. No antigen is known for it. This specimen comes from a study of T cells after yellow fever vaccination. Overall study context: Those fractions that held only low numbers of cells were prepared using the SMART-Seq v4 Ultra Low Input RNA kit. Whole-study findings and limits: Peaking on day 5 versus 15, the secondary response was faster but weaker. Primary-vaccination clones mostly resurfaced post-booster (about 95% CD4, approximately 89% CD8).

Template switching with 5'RACE generated the TCR cDNA and added a universal primer site and UMIs. Each CDR3 protein gets one entry after TCRdb re-called the 5' RACE reads with MiXCR. The sample has hundreds of thousands of distinct CDR3 sequences, over 9% seen once. This TCR came from a man aged 30 to 39 who received the YFV17D yellow fever vaccine. Sequencing used PBMCs, obtained on the day of the yellow fever booster vaccination.

CDR3 nucleotide sequence: TGTGCCAGCAGCGGGATGGGACAGGGCACCTACGAGCAGTACTTC. Amino acid sequence: CASSGMGQGTYEQYF. The gene calls are TRBV7-9 and TRBJ2-7; 9 bases fit TRBD1. The CDR3 has 15 amino acids. V trimming: 5 bases; J trimming: 2 bases; junction bases outside the gene matches: 7. CDR1 and CDR2 (germline): SEHNR, FQNEAQ (reference sequence). Filled out from reference TRBV7-9 and TRBJ2-7, the complete variable domain reads DTGVSQNPRHKITKRGQNVTFRCDPISEHNRLYWYRQTLGQGPEFLTYFQNEAQLEKSRLLSDRFSAERPKGSFSTLEIQRTEQGDSAMYLCASSGMGQGTYEQYFGPGTRLTVT.